What follows is one TCR beta chain and its context. The record originates from a study of T cells in Graves' hyperthyroidism and ophthalmopathy. From RNA transcripts, TCR beta CDR3 regions were amplified. The HTBI primer set drove a first-round RT-PCR of the TCR CDR3. TCRdb reprocessed the multiplex PCR reads via MiXCR and lists one record per CDR3 protein. The sample records 600,000 or so distinct CDR3 sequences, roughly 17% being singletons. Sequences were obtained from blood. The sequence was collected from a woman aged 25 to 39 with Graves' hyperthyroidism.

The CDR3 spells CASSIDPRQGTGNTIYF. The CDR3 DNA reads as TGTGCCAGTAGTATAGATCCTCGACAGGGAACTGGAAACACCATATATTTT. This chain links TRBV19 with TRBJ1-3; TRBD1 matches 7 bases. CDR3 length: 17 amino acids. V lost 0 bases, J lost 2 bases, and 7 bases stayed unmatched. Germline V gene data show CDR1 as LNHDA and CDR2 as SQIVND (reference sequence).